One and the same sample provided the 30 T cell receptor beta chains below, sequenced in a study of human T cells and chemical hapten exposure. The time point denotes: pre-sensitization, week 0. This sample's treatment: therapeutic diphenylcyclopropenone sensitization with weekly scalp DPC. TCRdb ran MiXCR on the RACE reads and lists one entry per CDR3 protein. The sample lists some 400,000 distinct CDR3 sequences; more than 4.5% were seen once. The input for sequencing was whole blood, taken in connection with sensitization to the hapten diphenylcyclopropenone (DPC). The receptors stem from a woman in her forties or fifties with alopecia areata. Some clones in this sample may be carry-over from other donors' samples.

There are many counts of this clonotype. The chain is built from TRBV3-1 and TRBJ1-1, with 7 positions matching TRBD1. CDR3 length equals 13 residues. Trimming at V came to 4 bases and at J to 4 bases, leaving 3 bases not matched to a gene. CDR1 and CDR2 (germline): LGHDT, YNNKEL (reference sequence). CDR3 sequence reads: CASSPYRGTEAFF. The CDR3 bases are TGTGCCAGCAGCCCATACAGGGGCACTGAAGCTTTCTTT.

The chain has TRBV5-5 and TRBJ1-4; TRBD1 is a possible D gene (6 bases). CDR3 size: 15 residues. V lost 0 bases and J lost 8, with 14 bases in between. Germline lookup yields CDR1 SGHKS and CDR2 YYEKEE (reference sequence). The CDR3 reads CASSLEAGVNEKLFF. DNA for the CDR3: TGTGCCAGCAGCTTGGAGGCAGGGGTAAACGAAAAACTGTTTTTT.

This clonotype was found many times. V gene TRBV7-9 combines with J gene TRBJ1-5, with 8 bases lining up with TRBD1. The CDR3 consists of 14 residues. CDR1 is SEHNR and CDR2 is FQNEAQ in the germline V gene (reference sequence). The trim removed 8 bases at V and 1 base at J, leaving 4 bases unmatched. The CDR3 sequence is CASGQGASNQPQHF. CDR3 coding DNA: TGTGCCAGCGGGCAGGGGGCGAGCAATCAGCCCCAGCATTTT.

Note on this clonotype: The junction and the germline gene differ at one end; a read error may be behind it. The J gene is TRBJ1-4, the V gene TRBV10-3; no firm D call. Germline loops: CDR1 ENHRY, CDR2 SYGVKD. This CDR3 has 11 amino acids. The DNA of the CDR3 is TGTGCCATCAGTGAAGGTGAAAAGCTGTTTTTT. It codes for CAISEGEKLFF.

This clonotype occurred many times. The V call is TRBV20-1, the J call TRBJ2-2; D is possibly TRBD2 (5 bases). The CDR3 runs to 12 residues. Germline V gene lookup returns CDR1 DFQATT and CDR2 SNEGSKA (reference sequence). The V gene lost 6 bases and the J gene lost 7 bases, with 12 bases spanning the gap. The chain's CDR3 is CSAGEWGGELFF. CDR3 nucleotides: TGCAGTGCCGGGGAATGGGGCGGGGAGCTGTTTTTT.

This clonotype was observed many times. The chain uses TRBV28 and TRBJ2-3, with 8 bases that match TRBD2. This CDR3 spans 14 amino acids. Germline V gene sequence: CDR1 MDHEN, CDR2 SYDVKM. The V and J ends lost 5 bases and 5 bases, in that order; junction bases with no gene match: 6. For the CDR3, the DNA is TGTGCCAGCAGTGGGACCCTAGCGGGAGATACGCAGTATTTT. Its translation is CASSGTLAGDTQYF.

This clonotype was counted many times. The gene calls are TRBV4-3 and TRBJ2-3; D possibly corresponds to TRBD2 (6 bases). Trimming pared 0 bases from V and 3 bases from J, leaving 16 bases between. Germline CDR1 reads LGHNA; CDR2 reads YSLEER. The CDR3 consists of 17 residues. The CDR3 spells CASSQDPGGKGTDTQYF. For the CDR3, the DNA is TGCGCCAGCAGCCAAGATCCTGGAGGGAAAGGGACAGATACGCAGTATTTT.

This clonotype has more than one count but fewer than ten. The chain links TRBV29-1 to TRBJ2-7; no firm D call. V lost 3 bases and J 6 bases, leaving 12 bases between the germline ends. CDR3 length equals 12 residues. Looked up from germline, CDR1 is SQVTM and CDR2 is ANQGSEA. The CDR3 region is CSVEATLGEQYF. The CDR3 bases are TGCAGCGTTGAGGCGACCCTCGGCGAGCAGTACTTC.

The V and J genes are TRBV6-5 and TRBJ2-3; TRBD2 matches 7 bases. This CDR3 region has 13 residues. Germline-derived CDR1 and CDR2 are MNHEY and SVGAGI. The V segment lost 6 bases and the J segment 7 bases; nucleotides outside the gene matches: 7. In DNA, the CDR3 is TGTGCCAGCAGCCCTAGCGGAAGTAATACGCAGTATTTT. This sequence encodes CASSPSGSNTQYF.

This clonotype was counted ten times or more. The V gene is TRBV7-2, the J gene TRBJ2-6; unclear D gene. V lost 9 bases and J lost 0, with 15 bases in between. The CDR3 runs 16 residues. Germline V lookup: CDR1 SGHTA, CDR2 FQGNSA. The CDR3 sequence is CASTRVLPSGANVLTF. The CDR3 nucleotides are TGTGCCAGTACAAGGGTACTTCCCTCTGGGGCCAACGTCCTGACTTTC.

This clonotype was seen only a few times. The gene calls are TRBV27 and TRBJ1-1; a possible D gene is TRBD1 (5 bases). V lost 6 bases, J lost 2 bases, and 16 bases lay in between. Per germline, CDR1 MNHEY and CDR2 SMNVEV (reference sequence). The CDR3 totals 15 residues. For the CDR3, the DNA is TGTGCCAGCAGGGGTGGGGGGGTCCGAAACACTGAAGCTTTCTTT. Translated: CASRGGGVRNTEAFF.

This clonotype was seen more than once but under ten times. This chain links TRBV6-2 or TRBV6-3 with TRBJ2-3, with TRBD2 identical over 12 bases. This CDR3 comprises 17 residues. CDR1 is MNHEY, CDR2 SVGEGT, per germline. After removal of 2 bases from V and 2 bases from J, the junction contained 5 bases not matched to a gene. CDR3 region: CASSYRRLAGDTDTQYF. In DNA form, the CDR3 reads TGTGCCAGCAGTTACAGAAGACTAGCGGGAGACACAGATACGCAGTATTTT.

This clonotype came up a few times. The rearrangement joins TRBV11-2 to TRBJ2-2, with D unresolved. The germline V and J ends were trimmed by 1 base and 3 bases, with 9 bases remaining between them. CDR3 length: 15 amino acids. Germline CDR1 is SGHAT and CDR2 is FQNNGV. CDR3 DNA sequence: TGTGCCAGCAGCTTAGCCCTTACGGACACCGGGGAGCTGTTTTTT. This encodes CASSLALTDTGELFF.

The sample holds a few counts of this clonotype. A read error may account for a junction end that differs from germline. The chain combines TRBV27 with TRBJ2-1; TRBD2 is a possible D gene (7 bases). Germline V gene lookup returns CDR1 MNHEY and CDR2 SMNVEV (reference sequence). The CDR3 contains 15 residues. CDR3 nucleotides: TGTGCCAGCAGTTTGAGGGGGGGCTCCGACAATGAGCAGTTCTTC. This codes for CASSLRGGSDNEQFF.

This clonotype was counted at least ten times. The chain links TRBV10-3 to TRBJ2-5; the D call may be TRBD1 or TRBD2 (7 bases each). Germline values: CDR1 ENHRY, CDR2 SYGVKD. This CDR3 comprises 13 residues. The V end lost 9 bases, the J end lost 2 bases, and 13 bases lay between the germline ends. DNA for the CDR3: TGTGCCATTAACAGGGGAGGGCAAGAGACCCAGTACTTC. Its protein product is CAINRGGQETQYF.

The V and J genes are TRBV10-2 and TRBJ1-1, with D possibly TRBD1 on 5 matching bases. Trimming took 5 bases from V and 6 from J, leaving 10 bases between them. The CDR3 spans 12 residues. The germline gives CDR1 WSHSY, CDR2 SAAADI. DNA of the CDR3: TGCGCCAGCAGTCCGGGACGGCCTGAAGCTTTCTTT. The encoded protein is CASSPGRPEAFF.

This clonotype was detected ten times or more. The chain combines TRBV7-2 with TRBJ2-3; the D gene is possibly TRBD1 (5 bases). The CDR3 has 13 amino acids. V dropped 10 bases and J dropped 9 bases, with 20 bases sitting between them. Germline values: CDR1 SGHTA, CDR2 FQGNSA. The CDR3 here is CATQGPITDTQYF. CDR3 nucleotide sequence: TGTGCCACTCAGGGCCCCATTACGGACACGCAGTATTTT.

This clonotype was observed at least ten times. J is TRBJ1-2 and V is TRBV29-1; 12 nucleotides agree with TRBD1. With 6 bases clipped from V and 7 bases from J, the junction kept 6 bases outside the gene matches. The CDR3 is made up of 13 amino acids. Germline V gives CDR1 SQVTM, CDR2 ANQGSEA. DNA of the CDR3: TGCAGCGTGGCCGGGACAGGGGGCCTTGGCTACACCTTC. It codes for CSVAGTGGLGYTF.

This clonotype was counted ten times or more. The chain has TRBV7-2 and TRBJ2-3; no reliable D call. The germline gives CDR1 SGHTA, CDR2 FQGNSA. The CDR3 extends over 14 amino acids. Trimming shortened V by 1 base and J by 4 bases, and 9 bases separated the two germline ends. The chain's CDR3 is CASSLERAPDTQYF. The CDR3 nucleotides read TGTGCCAGCAGCTTAGAGAGAGCCCCAGATACGCAGTATTTT.

In this sample, this clonotype turned up many times. The chain is built from TRBV20-1 and TRBJ2-3, with 11 bases lining up with TRBD2. V shed 6 bases and J 0 bases; nucleotides not matched to a gene: 5. CDR1 is DFQATT and CDR2 is SNEGSKA in the germline V gene (reference sequence). This CDR3 region has 15 residues. The CDR3: CSAATSGGSTDTQYF. CDR3 DNA: TGCAGTGCAGCTACTAGCGGGGGAAGCACAGATACGCAGTATTTT.

This clonotype was recorded at least ten times. The V call is TRBV7-8, the J call TRBJ1-1; 8 bases agree with TRBD1. J gave up 0 bases and V 5 bases, and 11 bases lay outside the gene matches. Looked up from germline, CDR1 is SGHVS and CDR2 is FQNEAQ. The CDR3 consists of 17 residues. The CDR3 bases are TGTGCCAGCAGCCCAGGGACAGGCCTTGGTCTGAACACTGAAGCTTTCTTT. It encodes CASSPGTGLGLNTEAFF.

This clonotype was picked up many times. CDR3 loop: CASSPDLHSYEQYF. CDR3 sequence (DNA): TGTGCCAGCAGCCCGGACTTACACTCCTACGAGCAGTACTTC. The J gene is TRBJ2-7, the V gene TRBV9; weak D call: TRBD2 (5 bases). Germline V gives CDR1 SGDLS, CDR2 YYNGEE. V lost 4 bases, J lost 0 bases, and 11 bases lay in between. This CDR3 comprises 14 residues.

This clonotype was recorded at least ten times. The gene calls are TRBV20-1 and TRBJ1-6, with a possible D match to TRBD1 (6 bases). The CDR3 loop spans 14 amino acids. V was clipped by 4 bases and J by 8 bases, with 15 bases between them. The germline V gene has CDR1 DFQATT and CDR2 SNEGSKA (reference sequence). The CDR3 loop is CSAKPQGADSPLHF. CDR3 DNA sequence: TGCAGTGCTAAACCACAGGGAGCGGATTCACCCCTCCACTTT.

The rearrangement links TRBV12-3 or TRBV12-4 to TRBJ1-4; D might be TRBD1 (5 bases). V shed 5 bases and J shed 3 bases, with 13 bases lying between them. The CDR3 is 15 amino acids. The chain's CDR3 is CASSPGTSPNEKLFF. In DNA, the CDR3 is TGTGCCAGCAGTCCGGGGACTTCCCCTAATGAAAAACTGTTTTTT.

There are many counts of this clonotype. The J gene is TRBJ1-2, the V gene TRBV18; unclear D gene. This CDR3 region has 13 residues. V lost 2 bases and J 8 bases, leaving 12 bases between the germline ends. Germline V gene lookup returns CDR1 KGHSH and CDR2 LQKENI. In DNA, the CDR3 is TGTGCCAGCTCACCAGAACCCTATAGGGGCTACACCTTC. Protein: CASSPEPYRGYTF.

This clonotype appeared many times. This rearrangement joins TRBV5-1 to TRBJ1-2, with 7 nucleotides matching TRBD1. The ends lost 0 bases at V and 6 bases at J; junction bases unmatched: 8. The CDR3 is 15 amino acids. Germline CDR1 and CDR2: SGHRS and YFSETQ. The CDR3 loop is CASSLEGRGIDGYTF. The DNA of the CDR3 is TGCGCCAGCAGCTTGGAAGGCAGGGGGATAGATGGCTACACCTTC.

In its sample, this clonotype was seen a few times. The CDR3 DNA is TGTGCCAGCAGCTTGCCGGGCCGGGTTCTACTGTACTTC. Protein product: CASSLPGRVLLYF. This sequence joins TRBV11-2 and TRBJ2-7; unclear D gene. V dropped 3 bases and J dropped 12 bases, with 18 bases sitting between them. From germline, CDR1 is SGHAT and CDR2 FQNNGV. CDR3 length: 13 residues.

Only a few counts were recorded for this clonotype. The rearrangement uses TRBV25-1 and TRBJ2-5; D perhaps matches TRBD2 (5 bases). This CDR3 spans 13 amino acids. V lost 5 bases and J lost 5, with 12 bases in between. Per germline, CDR1 MGHDK and CDR2 SYGVNS. The CDR3 nucleotides read TGTGCCAGCAGTCGCAGGTCGGGGGAGACCCAGTACTTC. Amino acids: CASSRRSGETQYF. Filled out from reference TRBV25-1 and TRBJ2-5, the complete variable domain reads EADIYQTPRYLVIGTGKKITLECSQTMGHDKMYWYQQDPGMELHLIHYSYGVNSTEKGDLSSESTVSRIRTEHFPLTLESARPSHTSQYLCASSRRSGETQYFGPGTRLLVL.

This clonotype has a count of ten or more. The chain uses TRBV12-5 and TRBJ2-4; TRBD2 might be the D (6 bases). CDR3 length: 13 residues. Per the germline V gene, CDR1 is LGHNT and CDR2 is FRNRAP. Trimming took off 4 bases at V and 9 bases at J, with 13 bases between the two ends. CDR3 residues: CASGSSTAGIQYF. The DNA for the CDR3 is TGTGCTAGTGGTTCCTCGACAGCGGGCATTCAGTACTTC.

Ten or more counts support this clonotype. J is TRBJ2-7 and V is TRBV12-3 or TRBV12-4, with 7 bases lining up with TRBD1. The V segment lost 5 bases and the J segment 6 bases; nucleotides outside the gene matches: 4. The CDR3 sequence is 12 residues long. CDR3 sequence: CASSRPGGEQYF. Written as DNA, the CDR3 is TGTGCCAGCAGTAGGCCAGGGGGCGAGCAGTACTTC.